The 8 T cell receptor beta chains given below trace back to one sample, sequenced in a study of beta chain features in type 1 diabetes. The investigators reverse transcribed all of the isolated RNA, so they sequenced expressed TCRB transcripts. Assay: immunoSEQ multiplex PCR; the TCRdb copy retains only in-frame clones and omits some. The data contain under 300,000 clones, roughly 17% of them singletons. Broader study findings: TCRB CDR3 length was moderately but significantly reduced in all four CD4+ subsets of Type 1 diabetes patients.

Their specific antigens are unknown. The source material was naive CD4+ T cells from blood. The receptors come from a man aged 25 to 40 with type 1 diabetes.

The chain links TRBV28 to TRBJ2-1; D not certain. The V end lost 8 bases, the J end lost 4 bases, and 18 bases lay between the germline ends. CDR1 MDHEN and CDR2 SYDVKM come from the germline V gene. The CDR3 spans 15 residues. The CDR3 spells CASVRGRWEYNEQFF. The CDR3 nucleotides are TGTGCCAGCGTACGCGGCAGGTGGGAATACAATGAGCAGTTCTTC.

The chain combines TRBV28 with TRBJ2-7; the match to TRBD1 covers 8 bases. In germline, CDR1 is MDHEN, CDR2 SYDVKM. V was clipped by 6 bases and J by 3 bases; unmatched bases: 13. The CDR3 runs 16 residues. CDR3 residues: CASSSRTGTPNYEQYF. In DNA form, the CDR3 reads TGTGCCAGCAGCTCTCGGACAGGGACCCCGAACTACGAGCAGTACTTC. Full variable domain (remainder filled in from reference TRBV28 and TRBJ2-7): DVKVTQSSRYLVKRTGEKVFLECVQDMDHENMFWYRQDPGLGLRLIYFSYDVKMKEKGDIPEGYSVSREKKERFSLILESASTNQTSMYLCASSSRTGTPNYEQYFGPGTRLTVT.

This chain uses TRBV2 with TRBJ2-1; 7 bases are shared with TRBD2. Trimming at V came to 1 base and at J to 2 bases, leaving 2 bases not matched to a gene. CDR1 is SNHLY, CDR2 FYNNEI, per germline. CDR3 length equals 15 residues. This CDR3 reads CASSEGLAPYNEQFF. The CDR3 bases are TGTGCCAGCAGTGAAGGACTAGCCCCCTACAATGAGCAGTTCTTC. Looking up the rest from reference TRBV2 and TRBJ2-1 gives the full variable domain: EPEVTQTPSHQVTQMGQEVILRCVPISNHLYFYWYRQILGQKVEFLVSFYNNEISEKSEIFDDQFSVERPDGSNFTLKIRSTKLEDSAMYFCASSEGLAPYNEQFFGPGTRLTVL.

J is TRBJ2-1 and V is TRBV28; D call uncertain. The ends were cut back, 3 bases at V and 9 bases at J, with 9 bases in the middle. The germline gives CDR1 MDHEN, CDR2 SYDVKM. The CDR3 consists of 12 residues. The DNA for the CDR3 is TGTGCCAGCAGTTTGAGACGCAGTGAGCAGTTCTTC. Its translation is CASSLRRSEQFF.

The rearrangement links TRBV4-2 to TRBJ1-2; 10 bases are shared with TRBD1. CDR1 LGHNA and CDR2 YNFKEQ come from the germline V gene. Trimming cost V 5 bases and J 6 bases; bases outside gene matches: 9. The CDR3 sequence is 15 residues long. The CDR3 DNA sequence: TGTGCCAGCAGCATGACAGGGGGCGCGATTAATGGCTACACCTTC. It translates to CASSMTGGAINGYTF.

V and J are TRBV28 and TRBJ2-1; 7 bases fit TRBD1. Germline lookup yields CDR1 MDHEN and CDR2 SYDVKM. This CDR3 comprises 15 residues. J was trimmed by 3 bases and V by 2 bases; bases with no gene match: 4. This chain's CDR3 is CASSLGTASYNEQFF. The DNA of the CDR3 is TGTGCCAGCAGTTTAGGGACAGCCAGCTACAATGAGCAGTTCTTC.

The V gene is TRBV27, the J gene TRBJ2-7; 8 bases match TRBD1. The CDR3 totals 15 residues. V lost 2 bases and J lost 3; bases outside the gene matches: 6. Germline loops: CDR1 MNHEY, CDR2 SMNVEV (reference sequence). CDR3 sequence reads: CASSLGQGLHYEQYF. The CDR3 coding sequence is TGTGCCAGCAGTTTAGGACAGGGACTTCACTACGAGCAGTACTTC.

This clone was seen a handful of times. The genes are TRBV7-2 and TRBJ2-7; D gene ambiguous. CDR3 length: 13 amino acids. Germline CDR1 SGHTA, CDR2 FQGNSA. The germline V and J ends were trimmed by 3 bases and 4 bases, with 10 bases remaining between them. The CDR3 region has the DNA TGTGCCAGCAGCTTGGGTGGAAGGTACGAGCAGTACTTC. Protein: CASSLGGRYEQYF. The full variable domain, rest sourced from reference TRBV7-2 and TRBJ2-7, is GAGVSQSPSNKVTEKGKDVELRCDPISGHTALYWYRQSLGQGLEFLIYFQGNSAPDKSGLPSDRFSAERTGGSVSTLTIQRTQQEDSAVYLCASSLGGRYEQYFGPGTRLTVT.